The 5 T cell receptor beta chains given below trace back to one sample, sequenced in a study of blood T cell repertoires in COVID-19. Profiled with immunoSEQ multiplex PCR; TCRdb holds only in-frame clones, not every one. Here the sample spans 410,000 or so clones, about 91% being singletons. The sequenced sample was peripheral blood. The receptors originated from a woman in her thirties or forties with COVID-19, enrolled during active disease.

The CDR3 spells CASSLGYTNYNEQFF. The CDR3 coding sequence is TGTGCCAGCAGCTTGGGGTACACGAACTACAATGAGCAGTTCTTC. The V gene is TRBV5-8, the J gene TRBJ2-1; D is ambiguous. CDR3 length: 15 residues. V was clipped by 0 bases and J by 3 bases, with 10 bases between them. Germline V gene sequence: CDR1 SGHTS, CDR2 YDEGEE.

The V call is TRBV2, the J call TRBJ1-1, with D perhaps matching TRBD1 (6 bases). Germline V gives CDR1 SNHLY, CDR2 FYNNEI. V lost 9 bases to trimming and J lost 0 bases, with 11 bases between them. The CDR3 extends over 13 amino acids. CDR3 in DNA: TGTGCCAGTTACAGGGACATGAACACTGAAGCTTTCTTT. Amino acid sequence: CASYRDMNTEAFF.

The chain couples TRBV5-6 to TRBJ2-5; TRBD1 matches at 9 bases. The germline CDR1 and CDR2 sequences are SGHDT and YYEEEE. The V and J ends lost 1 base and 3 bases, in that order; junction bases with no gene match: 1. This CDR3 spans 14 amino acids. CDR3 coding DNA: TGTGCCAGCAGCTTGAGGGACAGGGAAGAGACCCAGTACTTC. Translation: CASSLRDREETQYF.

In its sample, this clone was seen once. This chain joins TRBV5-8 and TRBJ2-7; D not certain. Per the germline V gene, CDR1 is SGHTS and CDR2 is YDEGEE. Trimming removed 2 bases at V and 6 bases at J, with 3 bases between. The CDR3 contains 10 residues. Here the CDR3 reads CASSFFEQYF. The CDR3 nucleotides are TGTGCCAGCAGCTTCTTCGAGCAGTACTTC.

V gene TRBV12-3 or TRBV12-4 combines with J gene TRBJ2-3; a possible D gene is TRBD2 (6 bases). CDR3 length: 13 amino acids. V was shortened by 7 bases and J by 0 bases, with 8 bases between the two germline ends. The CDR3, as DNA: TGTGCCAGCAAGACTAGAAGCACAGATACGCAGTATTTT. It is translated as CASKTRSTDTQYF.